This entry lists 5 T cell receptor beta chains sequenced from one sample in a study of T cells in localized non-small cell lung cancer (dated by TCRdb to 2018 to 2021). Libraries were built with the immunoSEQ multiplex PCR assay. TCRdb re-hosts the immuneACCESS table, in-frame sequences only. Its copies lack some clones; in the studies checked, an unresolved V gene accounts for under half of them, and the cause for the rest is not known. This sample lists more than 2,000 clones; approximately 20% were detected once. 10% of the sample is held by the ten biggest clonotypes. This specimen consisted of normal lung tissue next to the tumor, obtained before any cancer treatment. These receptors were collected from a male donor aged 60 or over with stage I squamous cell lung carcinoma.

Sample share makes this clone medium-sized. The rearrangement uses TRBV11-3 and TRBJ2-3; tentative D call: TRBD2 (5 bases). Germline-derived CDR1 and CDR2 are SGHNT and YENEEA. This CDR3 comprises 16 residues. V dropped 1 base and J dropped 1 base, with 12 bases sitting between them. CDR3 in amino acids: CASSLVGGPGTDTQYF. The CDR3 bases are TGTGCCAGCAGCTTAGTAGGAGGTCCGGGCACAGATACGCAGTATTTT.

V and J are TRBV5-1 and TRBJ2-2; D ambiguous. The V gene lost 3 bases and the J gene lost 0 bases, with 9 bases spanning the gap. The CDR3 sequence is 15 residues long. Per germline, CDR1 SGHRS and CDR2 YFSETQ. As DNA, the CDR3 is TGCGCCAGCAGCTCGGACGGCTCGAACACCGGGGAGCTGTTTTTT. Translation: CASSSDGSNTGELFF.

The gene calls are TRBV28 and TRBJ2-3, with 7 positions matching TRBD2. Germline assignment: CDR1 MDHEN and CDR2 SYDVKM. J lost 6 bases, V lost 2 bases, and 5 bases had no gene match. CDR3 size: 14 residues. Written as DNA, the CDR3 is TGTGCCAGCAGTTTAGTTAGCGGGTCCGATACGCAGTATTTT. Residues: CASSLVSGSDTQYF. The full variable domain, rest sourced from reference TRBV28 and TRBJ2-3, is DVKVTQSSRYLVKRTGEKVFLECVQDMDHENMFWYRQDPGLGLRLIYFSYDVKMKEKGDIPEGYSVSREKKERFSLILESASTNQTSMYLCASSLVSGSDTQYFGPGTRLTVL.

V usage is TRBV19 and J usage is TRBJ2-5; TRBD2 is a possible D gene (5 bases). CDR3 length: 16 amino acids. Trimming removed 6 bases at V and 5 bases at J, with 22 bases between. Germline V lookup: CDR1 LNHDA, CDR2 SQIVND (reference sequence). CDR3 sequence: CASSNKASRGRETQYF. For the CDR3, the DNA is TGTGCCAGTAGCAACAAGGCGAGCCGGGGAAGGGAGACCCAGTACTTC.

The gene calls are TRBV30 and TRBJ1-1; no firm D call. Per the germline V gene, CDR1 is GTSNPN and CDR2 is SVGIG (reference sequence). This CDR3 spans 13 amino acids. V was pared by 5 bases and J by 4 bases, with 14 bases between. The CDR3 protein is CAWETTSSTEAFF. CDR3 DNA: TGTGCCTGGGAGACGACATCAAGCACTGAAGCTTTCTTT.